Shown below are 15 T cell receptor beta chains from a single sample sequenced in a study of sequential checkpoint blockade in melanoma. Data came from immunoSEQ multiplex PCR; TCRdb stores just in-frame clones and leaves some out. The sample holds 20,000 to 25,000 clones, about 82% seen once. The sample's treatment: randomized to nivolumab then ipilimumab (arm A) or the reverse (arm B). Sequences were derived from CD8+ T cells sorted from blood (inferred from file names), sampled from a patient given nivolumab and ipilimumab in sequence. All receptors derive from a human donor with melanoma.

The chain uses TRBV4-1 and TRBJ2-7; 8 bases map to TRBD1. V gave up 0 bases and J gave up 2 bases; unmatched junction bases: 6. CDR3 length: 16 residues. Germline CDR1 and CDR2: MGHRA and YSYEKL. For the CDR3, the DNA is TGCGCCAGCAGCCAAGATTTTGGACAGGGTCCCTACGAGCAGTACTTC. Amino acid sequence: CASSQDFGQGPYEQYF.

CDR3 DNA sequence: TGTGCCAGCTCTTCTATCAGGGTTGAAGCTTTCTTT. Its protein product is CASSSIRVEAFF. The chain uses TRBV28 and TRBJ1-1, with D maybe TRBD1 (5 bases). This CDR3 has 12 residues. Trimming removed 8 bases at V and 7 bases at J, with 14 bases between. CDR1 MDHEN and CDR2 SYDVKM come from the germline V gene.

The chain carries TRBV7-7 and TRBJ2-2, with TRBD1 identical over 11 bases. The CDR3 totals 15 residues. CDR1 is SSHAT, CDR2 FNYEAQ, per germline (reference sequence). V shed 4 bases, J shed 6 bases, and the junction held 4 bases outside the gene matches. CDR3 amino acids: CASSYGTGGAGELFF. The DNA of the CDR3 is TGTGCCAGCAGCTACGGGACAGGGGGTGCCGGGGAGCTGTTTTTT.

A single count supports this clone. The CDR3 DNA is TGTGCCAGCAGTGTTCAGCGAAGGCCTTCCTACAATGAGCAGTTCTTC. It translates to CASSVQRRPSYNEQFF. This chain links TRBV6-1 with TRBJ2-1, with unresolved D. In germline, CDR1 is MNHNS, CDR2 SASEGT. The V end lost 4 bases, the J end lost 1 base, and 14 bases lay between the germline ends. CDR3 length: 16 amino acids.

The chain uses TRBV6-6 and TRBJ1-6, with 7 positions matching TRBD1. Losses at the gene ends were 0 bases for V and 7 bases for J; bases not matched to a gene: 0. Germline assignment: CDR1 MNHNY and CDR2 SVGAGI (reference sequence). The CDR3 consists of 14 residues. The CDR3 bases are TGTGCCAGCAGTTACTCGGGACAGAATTCACCCCTCCACTTT. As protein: CASSYSGQNSPLHF.

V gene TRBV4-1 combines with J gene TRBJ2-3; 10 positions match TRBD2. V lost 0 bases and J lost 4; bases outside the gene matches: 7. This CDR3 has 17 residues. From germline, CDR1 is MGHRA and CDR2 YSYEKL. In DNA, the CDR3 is TGCGCCAGCAGCCAAGATCGGGCTAGCGGGGGTCCAGATACGCAGTATTTT. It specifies CASSQDRASGGPDTQYF.

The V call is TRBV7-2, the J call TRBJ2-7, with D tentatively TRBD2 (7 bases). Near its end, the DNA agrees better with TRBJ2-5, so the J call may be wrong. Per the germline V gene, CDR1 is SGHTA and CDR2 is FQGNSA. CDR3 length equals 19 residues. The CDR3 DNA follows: TGTGCCAGCAGCTTAGGCCCCAAGATGGGCGGGGGCCTCCAAGAGACCCAGTACTTC. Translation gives CASSLGPKMGGGLQETQYF.

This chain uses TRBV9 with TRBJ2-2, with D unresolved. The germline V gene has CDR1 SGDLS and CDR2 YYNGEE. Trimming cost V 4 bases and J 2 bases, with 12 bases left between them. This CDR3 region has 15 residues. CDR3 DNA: TGTGCCAGCAGCTTGCGCCGAGGAAACACCGGGGAGCTGTTTTTT. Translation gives CASSLRRGNTGELFF.

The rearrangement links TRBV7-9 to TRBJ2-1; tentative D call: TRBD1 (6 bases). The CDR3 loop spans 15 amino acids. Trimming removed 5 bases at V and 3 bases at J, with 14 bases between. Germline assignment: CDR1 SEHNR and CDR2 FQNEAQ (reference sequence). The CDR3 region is CASSRSIRGYNEQFF. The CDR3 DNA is TGTGCCAGCAGCCGGAGCATCAGGGGCTACAATGAGCAGTTCTTC. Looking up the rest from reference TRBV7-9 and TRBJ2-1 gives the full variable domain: DTGVSQNPRHKITKRGQNVTFRCDPISEHNRLYWYRQTLGQGPEFLTYFQNEAQLEKSRLLSDRFSAERPKGSFSTLEIQRTEQGDSAMYLCASSRSIRGYNEQFFGPGTRLTVL.

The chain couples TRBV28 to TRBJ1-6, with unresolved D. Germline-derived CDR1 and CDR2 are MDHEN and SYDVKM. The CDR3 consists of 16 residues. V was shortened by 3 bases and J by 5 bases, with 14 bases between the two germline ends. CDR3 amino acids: CASSFSYELHNSPLHF. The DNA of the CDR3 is TGTGCCAGCAGTTTCTCTTACGAGCTTCATAATTCACCCCTCCACTTT.

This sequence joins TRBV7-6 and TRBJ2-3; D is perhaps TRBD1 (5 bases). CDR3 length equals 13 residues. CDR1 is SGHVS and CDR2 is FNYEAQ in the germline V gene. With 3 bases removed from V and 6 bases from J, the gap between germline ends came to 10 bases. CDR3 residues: CASSLGPPDTQYF. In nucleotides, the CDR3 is TGTGCCAGCAGCTTGGGGCCCCCCGATACGCAGTATTTT.

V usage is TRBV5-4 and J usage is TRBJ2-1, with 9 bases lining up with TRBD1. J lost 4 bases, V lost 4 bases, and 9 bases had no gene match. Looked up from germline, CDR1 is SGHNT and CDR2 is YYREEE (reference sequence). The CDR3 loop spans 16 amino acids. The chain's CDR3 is CASSPRGTGLYNEQFF. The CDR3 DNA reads TGTGCCAGCAGCCCGAGGGGGACAGGGCTTTACAATGAGCAGTTCTTC. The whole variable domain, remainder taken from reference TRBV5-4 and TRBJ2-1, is ETGVTQSPTHLIKTRGQQVTLRCSSQSGHNTVSWYQQALGQGPQFIFQYYREEENGRGNFPPRFSGLQFPNYSSELNVNALELDDSALYLCASSPRGTGLYNEQFFGPGTRLTVL.

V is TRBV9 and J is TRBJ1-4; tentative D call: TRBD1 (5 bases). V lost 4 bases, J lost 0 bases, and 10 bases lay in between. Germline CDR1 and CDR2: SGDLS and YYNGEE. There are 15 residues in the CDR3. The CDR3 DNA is TGTGCCAGCAGCCCGCAGGGTGCAACTAATGAAAAACTGTTTTTT. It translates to CASSPQGATNEKLFF.

CDR3: CASSLALWSQATEAFF. The DNA of the CDR3 is TGCGCCAGCAGCTTGGCCTTATGGTCCCAGGCCACTGAAGCTTTCTTT. This chain links TRBV5-1 with TRBJ1-1, with D unclear. CDR1 is SGHRS and CDR2 is YFSETQ in the germline V gene. Trimming pared 0 bases from V and 4 bases from J, leaving 16 bases between. The CDR3 runs 16 residues. Drawing the rest from reference TRBV5-1 and TRBJ1-1, the complete variable domain is KAGVTQTPRYLIKTRGQQVTLSCSPISGHRSVSWYQQTPGQGLQFLFEYFSETQRNKGNFPGRFSGRQFSNSRSEMNVSTLELGDSALYLCASSLALWSQATEAFFGQGTRLTVV.

The CDR3 bases are TGTGCCAGCAGCTTGTCTAGCGGTGACAATGAGCAGTTCTTC. Translated, it gives CASSLSSGDNEQFF. The chain combines TRBV11-2 with TRBJ2-1; TRBD2 matches at 7 bases. The CDR3 covers 14 residues. V shed 3 bases and J 5 bases; nucleotides not matched to a gene: 4. Germline V lookup: CDR1 SGHAT, CDR2 FQNNGV.